This T cell receptor (beta chain) was identified during a study of OX40 agonist ivuxolimab in advanced cancers. Findings and caveats of the study: At doses 0.1 to 3.0 mg/kg, CD4+ and CD8+ clones expanded.

A history of autoimmune disease or systemic immunosuppression excluded patients. Germline V CDR1 and CDR2: SEHNR, FQNEAQ (reference sequence). CDR3 length: 13 amino acids. Between the trimmed V and J ends, which lost 6 bases and 0 bases, there was a span of 9 bases. TCRdb's table, derived via immunoSEQ multiplex PCR, lists solely in-frame clones and lacks some. The table lists roughly 20,000 clones, about 87% of them singletons, with under 35% in the top ten. To note about this clone: Its matching antigen is unknown.

This chain uses TRBV7-9 with TRBJ2-7; D gene uncertain. Here the sequenced sample was CD4+ or CD8+ T cells sorted from blood, taken in a trial of the OX40 agonist ivuxolimab. This sequence originates from an adult with an advanced solid tumor such as melanoma, head and neck, liver or kidney cancer. The CDR3 is CASRLSSSYEQYF. The CDR3 nucleotides are TGTGCCAGCAGACTTTCAAGCTCCTACGAGCAGTACTTC.